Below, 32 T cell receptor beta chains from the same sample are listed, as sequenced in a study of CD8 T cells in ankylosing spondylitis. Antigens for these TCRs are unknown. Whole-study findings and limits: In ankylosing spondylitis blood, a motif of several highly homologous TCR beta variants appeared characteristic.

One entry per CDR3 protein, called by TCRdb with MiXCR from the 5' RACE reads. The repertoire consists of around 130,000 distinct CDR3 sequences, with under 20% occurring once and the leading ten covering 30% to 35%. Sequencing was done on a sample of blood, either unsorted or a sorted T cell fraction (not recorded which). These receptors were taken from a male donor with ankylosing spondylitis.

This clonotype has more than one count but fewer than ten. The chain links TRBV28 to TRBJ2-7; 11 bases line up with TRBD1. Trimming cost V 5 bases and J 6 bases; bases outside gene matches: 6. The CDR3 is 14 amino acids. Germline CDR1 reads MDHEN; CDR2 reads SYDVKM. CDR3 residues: CASSAGTGGREQYF. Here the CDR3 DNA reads TGTGCCAGCAGTGCGGGGACAGGGGGACGCGAGCAGTACTTC. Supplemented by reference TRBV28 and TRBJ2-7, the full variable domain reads DVKVTQSSRYLVKRTGEKVFLECVQDMDHENMFWYRQDPGLGLRLIYFSYDVKMKEKGDIPEGYSVSREKKERFSLILESASTNQTSMYLCASSAGTGGREQYFGPGTRLTVT.

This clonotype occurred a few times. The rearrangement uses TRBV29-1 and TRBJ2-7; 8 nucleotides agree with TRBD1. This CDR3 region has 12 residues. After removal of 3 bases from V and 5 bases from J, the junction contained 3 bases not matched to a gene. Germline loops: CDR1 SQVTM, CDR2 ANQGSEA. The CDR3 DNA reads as TGCAGCGTTGAGGACAGGGTCGACGAGCAGTACTTC. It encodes CSVEDRVDEQYF.

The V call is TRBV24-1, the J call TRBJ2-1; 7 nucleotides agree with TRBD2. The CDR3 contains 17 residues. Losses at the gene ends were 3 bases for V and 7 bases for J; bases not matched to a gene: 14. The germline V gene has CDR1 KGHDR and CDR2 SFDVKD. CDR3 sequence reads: CATSDEPAAGAKNEQFF. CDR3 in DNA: TGTGCCACCAGTGATGAACCAGCGGCGGGAGCGAAGAATGAGCAGTTCTTC.

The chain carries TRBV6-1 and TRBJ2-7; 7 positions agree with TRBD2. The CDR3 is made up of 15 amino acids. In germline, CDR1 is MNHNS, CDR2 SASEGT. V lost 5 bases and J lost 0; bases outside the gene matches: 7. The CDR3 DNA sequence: TGTGCCAGCAGTAAGGGGACTACCCCCTCCTACGAGCAGTACTTC. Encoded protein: CASSKGTTPSYEQYF.

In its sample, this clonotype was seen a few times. The CDR3 is CATSTAFTDTQYF. Written as DNA, the CDR3 is TGTGCCACCAGCACGGCTTTCACAGATACGCAGTATTTT. The chain combines TRBV15 with TRBJ2-3, with D hard to call. This CDR3 spans 13 amino acids. Germline CDR1 and CDR2: LNHNV and YYDKDF (reference sequence). V was shortened by 4 bases and J by 2 bases, with 7 bases between the two germline ends.

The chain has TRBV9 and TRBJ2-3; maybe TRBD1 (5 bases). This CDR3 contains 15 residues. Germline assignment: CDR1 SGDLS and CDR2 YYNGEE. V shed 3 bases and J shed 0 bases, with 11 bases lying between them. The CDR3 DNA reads TGTGCCAGCAGCGCCGACAGAGTAAGCACAGATACGCAGTATTTT. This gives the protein CASSADRVSTDTQYF.

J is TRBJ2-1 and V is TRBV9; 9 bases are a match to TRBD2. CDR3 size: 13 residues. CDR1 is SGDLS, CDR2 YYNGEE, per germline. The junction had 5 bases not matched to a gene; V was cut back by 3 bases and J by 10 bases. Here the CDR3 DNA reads TGTGCCAGCAGCGCGGGGACTAGCCAAGAGCAGTTCTTC. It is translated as CASSAGTSQEQFF.

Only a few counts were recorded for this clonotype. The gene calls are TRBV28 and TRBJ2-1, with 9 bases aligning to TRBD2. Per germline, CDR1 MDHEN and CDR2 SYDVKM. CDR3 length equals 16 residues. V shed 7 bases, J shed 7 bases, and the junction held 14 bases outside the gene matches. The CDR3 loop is CASTLHKLAGLNEQFF. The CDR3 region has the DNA TGTGCCAGCACTCTCCACAAGCTAGCGGGACTGAATGAGCAGTTCTTC.

The CDR3 bases are TGTGCCAGCAGCCAAGGCCAGTGGGGCTATGGCTACACCTTC. Translated, it gives CASSQGQWGYGYTF. V is TRBV3-1 and J is TRBJ1-2; D gene ambiguous. The CDR3 has 14 residues. V was shortened by 1 base and J by 4 bases, with 10 bases between the two germline ends. The germline V gene has CDR1 LGHDT and CDR2 YNNKEL (reference sequence).

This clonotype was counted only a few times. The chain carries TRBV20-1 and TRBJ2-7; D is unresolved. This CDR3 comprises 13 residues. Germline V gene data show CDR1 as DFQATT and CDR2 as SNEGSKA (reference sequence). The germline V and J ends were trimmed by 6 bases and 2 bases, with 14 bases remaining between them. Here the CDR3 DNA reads TGCAGTGCGATGGGCGGAGAAACCTACGAGCAGTACTTC. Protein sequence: CSAMGGETYEQYF.

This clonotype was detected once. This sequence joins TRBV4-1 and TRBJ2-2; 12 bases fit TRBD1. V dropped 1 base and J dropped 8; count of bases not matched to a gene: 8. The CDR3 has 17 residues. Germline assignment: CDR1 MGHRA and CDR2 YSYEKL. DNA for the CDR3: TGCGCCAGCAGCCAAGGAGGGACAGGGGGCTTTGGGGGGGAGCTGTTTTTT. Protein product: CASSQGGTGGFGGELFF.

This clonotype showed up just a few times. In DNA, the CDR3 is TGTGCCACCAGTACGACGTCAAACGCTGAAGCTTTCTTT. It is translated as CATSTTSNAEAFF. The chain recombines TRBV24-1 with TRBJ1-1; D uncertain. The CDR3 has 13 amino acids. Germline V gene sequence: CDR1 KGHDR, CDR2 SFDVKD. V was shortened by 6 bases and J by 6 bases, with 13 bases between the two germline ends.

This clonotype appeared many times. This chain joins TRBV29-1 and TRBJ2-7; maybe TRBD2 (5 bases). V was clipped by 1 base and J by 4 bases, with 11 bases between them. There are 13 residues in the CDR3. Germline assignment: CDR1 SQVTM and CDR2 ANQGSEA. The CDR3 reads CSVEVGVSYEQYF. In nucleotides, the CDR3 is TGCAGCGTTGAAGTGGGAGTAAGTTACGAGCAGTACTTC.

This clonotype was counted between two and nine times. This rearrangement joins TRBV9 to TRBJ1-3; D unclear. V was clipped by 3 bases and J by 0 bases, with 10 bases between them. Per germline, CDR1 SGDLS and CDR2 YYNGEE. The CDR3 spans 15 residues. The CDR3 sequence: CASSADPSSGNTIYF. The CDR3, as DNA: TGTGCCAGCAGCGCCGACCCAAGCTCTGGAAACACCATATATTTT.

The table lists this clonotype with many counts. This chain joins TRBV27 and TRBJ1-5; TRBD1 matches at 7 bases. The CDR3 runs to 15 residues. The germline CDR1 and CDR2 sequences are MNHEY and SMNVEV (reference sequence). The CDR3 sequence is CDARTGAGIRQPQHF. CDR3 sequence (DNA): TGTGACGCCAGAACAGGGGCCGGTATTCGTCAGCCCCAGCATTTT.

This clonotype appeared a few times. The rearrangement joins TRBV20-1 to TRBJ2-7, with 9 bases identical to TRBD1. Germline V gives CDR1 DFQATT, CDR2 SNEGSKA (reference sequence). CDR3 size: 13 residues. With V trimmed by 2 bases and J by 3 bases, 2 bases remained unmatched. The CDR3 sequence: CSARSGQGYEQYF. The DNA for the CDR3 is TGCAGTGCTAGATCGGGACAGGGCTACGAGCAGTACTTC.

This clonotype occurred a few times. In DNA form, the CDR3 reads TGTGCCAGCAGCTTGAGCGCGGGAGATGGAAACACCATATATTTT. Translating gives CASSLSAGDGNTIYF. The rearrangement joins TRBV5-8 to TRBJ1-3, with D unresolved. CDR3 length equals 15 residues. V was trimmed by 1 base and J by 3 bases, leaving 11 bases between them. Per germline, CDR1 SGHTS and CDR2 YDEGEE.

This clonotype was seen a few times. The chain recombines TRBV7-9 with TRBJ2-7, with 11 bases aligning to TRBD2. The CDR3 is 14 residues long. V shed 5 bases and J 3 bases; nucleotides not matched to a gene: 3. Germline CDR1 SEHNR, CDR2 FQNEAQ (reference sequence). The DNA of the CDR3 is TGTGCCAGCAGCCGACTAGCGGGGAACTACGAGCAGTACTTC. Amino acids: CASSRLAGNYEQYF.

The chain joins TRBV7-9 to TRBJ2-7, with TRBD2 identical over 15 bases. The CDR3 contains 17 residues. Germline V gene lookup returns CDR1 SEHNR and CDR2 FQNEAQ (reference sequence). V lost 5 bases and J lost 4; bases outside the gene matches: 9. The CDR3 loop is CASSPGLAGGRVYEQYF. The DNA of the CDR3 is TGTGCCAGCAGCCCGGGACTAGCGGGAGGAAGGGTGTACGAGCAGTACTTC.

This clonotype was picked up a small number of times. CDR3 region: CASKEETGVASAYEQYF. CDR3 DNA sequence: TGCGCCAGCAAAGAGGAGACAGGGGTTGCTAGCGCTTACGAGCAGTACTTC. The chain combines TRBV5-1 with TRBJ2-7, with TRBD1 identical over 8 bases. CDR1 is SGHRS, CDR2 YFSETQ, per germline. This CDR3 region has 17 residues. Losses at the gene ends were 6 bases for V and 4 bases for J; bases not matched to a gene: 18.

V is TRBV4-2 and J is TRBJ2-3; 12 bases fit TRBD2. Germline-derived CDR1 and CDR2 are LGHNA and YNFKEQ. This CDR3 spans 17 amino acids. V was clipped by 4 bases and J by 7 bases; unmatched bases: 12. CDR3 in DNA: TGTGCCAGCAGCCCACAACGACTAGCGGGAGTACAACATACGCAGTATTTT. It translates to CASSPQRLAGVQHTQYF.

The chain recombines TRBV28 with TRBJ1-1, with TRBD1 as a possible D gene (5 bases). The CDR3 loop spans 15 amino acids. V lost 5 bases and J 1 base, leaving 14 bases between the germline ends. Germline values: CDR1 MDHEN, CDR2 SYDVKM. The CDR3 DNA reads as TGTGCCAGCAGTCCCGCAGGGTCCTCGAACACTGAAGCTTTCTTT. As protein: CASSPAGSSNTEAFF.

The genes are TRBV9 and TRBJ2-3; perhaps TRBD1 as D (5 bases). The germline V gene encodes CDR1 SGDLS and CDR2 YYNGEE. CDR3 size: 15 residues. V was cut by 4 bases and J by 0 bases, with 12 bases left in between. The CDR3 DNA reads TGTGCCAGCAGCCAGGGTTACGCTAGCACAGATACGCAGTATTTT. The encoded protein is CASSQGYASTDTQYF.

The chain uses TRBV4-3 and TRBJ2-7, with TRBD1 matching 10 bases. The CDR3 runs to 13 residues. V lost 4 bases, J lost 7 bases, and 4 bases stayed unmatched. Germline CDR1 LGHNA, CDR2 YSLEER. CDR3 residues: CASSLRTGGEQYF. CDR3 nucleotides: TGCGCCAGCAGCCTTCGGACAGGGGGTGAGCAGTACTTC.

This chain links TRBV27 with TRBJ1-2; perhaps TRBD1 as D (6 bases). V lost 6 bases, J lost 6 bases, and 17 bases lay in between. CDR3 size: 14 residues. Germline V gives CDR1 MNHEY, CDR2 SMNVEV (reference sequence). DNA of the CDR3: TGTGCCAGCAGCCCGAGGAGGGGGGGCGATGGCTACACCTTC. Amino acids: CASSPRRGGDGYTF.

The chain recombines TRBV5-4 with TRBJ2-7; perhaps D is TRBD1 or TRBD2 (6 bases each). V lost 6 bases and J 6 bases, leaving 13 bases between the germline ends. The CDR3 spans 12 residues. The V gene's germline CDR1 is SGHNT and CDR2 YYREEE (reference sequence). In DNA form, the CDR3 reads TGTGCCAGCATGGCGGAGGGGGTCGAGCAGTACTTC. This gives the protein CASMAEGVEQYF.

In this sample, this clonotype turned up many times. CDR3 coding DNA: TGCGCCAGCAGCCAAGAACGTATCGGGTACAATGAGCAGTTCTTC. Translated, it gives CASSQERIGYNEQFF. The V call is TRBV4-3, the J call TRBJ2-1; D is unresolved. The germline V gene has CDR1 LGHNA and CDR2 YSLEER. This CDR3 comprises 15 residues. The V and J ends lost 0 bases and 4 bases respectively, with 10 bases between them.

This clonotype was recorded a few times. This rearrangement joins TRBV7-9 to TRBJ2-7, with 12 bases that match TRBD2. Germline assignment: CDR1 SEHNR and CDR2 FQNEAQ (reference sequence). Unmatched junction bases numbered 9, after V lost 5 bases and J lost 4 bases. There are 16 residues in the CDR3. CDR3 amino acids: CASSPTSGTSGYEQYF. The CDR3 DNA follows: TGTGCCAGCAGCCCAACTTCCGGGACTAGCGGGTACGAGCAGTACTTC.

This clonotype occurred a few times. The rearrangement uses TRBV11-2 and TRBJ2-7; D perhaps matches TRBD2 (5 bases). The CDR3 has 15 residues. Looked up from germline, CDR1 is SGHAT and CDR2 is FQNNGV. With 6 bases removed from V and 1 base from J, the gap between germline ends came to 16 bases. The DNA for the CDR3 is TGTGCCAGCAGGCGAAAACTCCGAGGGTCCTACGAGCAGTACTTC. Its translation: CASRRKLRGSYEQYF.

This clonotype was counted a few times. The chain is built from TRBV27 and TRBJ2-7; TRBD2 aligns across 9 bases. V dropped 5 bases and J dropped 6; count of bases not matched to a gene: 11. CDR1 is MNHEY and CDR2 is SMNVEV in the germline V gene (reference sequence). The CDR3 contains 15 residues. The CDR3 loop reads CASSGRGLAGVEQYF. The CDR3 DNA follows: TGTGCCAGCAGTGGGCGGGGACTAGCTGGGGTCGAGCAGTACTTC.

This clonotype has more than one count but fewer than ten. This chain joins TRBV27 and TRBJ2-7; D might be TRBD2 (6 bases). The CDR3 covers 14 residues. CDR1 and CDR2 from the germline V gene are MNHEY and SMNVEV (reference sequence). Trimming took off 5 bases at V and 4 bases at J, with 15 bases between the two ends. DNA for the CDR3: TGTGCCAGCAGTCATCGGCGGGGACGATACGAGCAGTACTTC. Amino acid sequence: CASSHRRGRYEQYF.

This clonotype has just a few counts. The CDR3 DNA sequence: TGTGCCAGTATCGGGGGACAGGCCGCGAACACCGGGGAGCTGTTTTTT. It is translated as CASIGGQAANTGELFF. The rearrangement joins TRBV19 to TRBJ2-2; 8 bases are a match to TRBD1. The V gene end was trimmed by 7 bases and the J gene end by 0 bases; junction bases not matched to a gene: 7. This CDR3 region has 16 residues. Germline V gives CDR1 LNHDA, CDR2 SQIVND (reference sequence).